The T cell receptor (beta chain) under discussion was sequenced for a study of T cells in Graves' hyperthyroidism and ophthalmopathy. Researchers amplified the TCR beta CDR3 regions from RNA transcripts. The HTBI set primed first-round TCR CDR3 RT-PCR. A single record per CDR3 protein comes from TCRdb applying MiXCR to the multiplex PCR reads. The sample consists of roughly 700,000 distinct CDR3 sequences, approximately 40% of them appearing once. Regarding this clonotype: Its specificity is unknown.

Broader study findings: Stable hyperthyroidism was separated from ophthalmopathy by a model based on 13 V-J features.

Trimming stripped 0 bases from V and 5 bases from J, with 7 bases between. This CDR3 is 13 amino acids long. Germline CDR1 reads LNHNV; CDR2 reads YYDKDF (reference sequence). The chain uses TRBV15 and TRBJ2-5; D is possibly TRBD1 (5 bases). The sample taken for sequencing was blood. This sequence originates from a woman in her 40s with Graves' hyperthyroidism. CDR3 in DNA: TGTGCCACCAGCAGAGATAAGGGGGAGACCCAGTACTTC. Residues: CATSRDKGETQYF.